The 17 T cell receptor beta chains given below trace back to one sample, sequenced in a study of spatial heterogeneity in lung cancer. As to time point: sample taken at primary tumor resection. Without sorting, whole RNA was sequenced from tumor, nontumor lung or frozen PBMC. TCRdb reprocessed the 5' RACE reads with MiXCR, giving one entry per CDR3 protein. The sample holds tens of thousands of distinct CDR3 sequences, approximately 5.2% seen once. The specimen was PBMCs, collected at surgery. These receptors came from a female donor with early-stage non-small cell lung cancer.

This clonotype was counted ten times or more. The chain uses TRBV10-1 and TRBJ2-1; D ambiguous. The CDR3 loop spans 13 amino acids. In germline, CDR1 is WNHNN, CDR2 SYGVQD (reference sequence). V dropped 0 bases and J dropped 13 bases, with 13 bases sitting between them. CDR3 coding DNA: TGCGCCAGCAGTGAGTCGATCGGAGTTCGTCAGTTCTTC. Its protein product is CASSESIGVRQFF.

This clonotype was counted a few times. The chain uses TRBV2 and TRBJ2-7, with D perhaps assigned TRBD1 or TRBD2 (6 bases each). The CDR3 is 14 residues long. The V and J ends lost 5 bases and 7 bases respectively, with 18 bases between them. The V gene's germline CDR1 is SNHLY and CDR2 FYNNEI. CDR3 nucleotides: TGTGCCAGCAGTCCCCTAGGGGGGTCGGGAGAGCAGTACTTC. Amino acid sequence: CASSPLGGSGEQYF.

The chain links TRBV12-3 or TRBV12-4 to TRBJ2-7; 8 nucleotides match TRBD1. The ends lost 7 bases at V and 0 bases at J; junction bases unmatched: 8. The CDR3 extends over 15 amino acids. CDR3 sequence reads: CASTRGQGASYEQYF. CDR3 DNA sequence: TGTGCCAGCACCCGAGGGCAGGGGGCCTCCTACGAGCAGTACTTC.

This clonotype was recorded only once. This may be a read error, as it is one base from a much larger clone. In this CDR3 the conserved last residue, phenylalanine or tryptophan, is missing, so a read error is likely. The gene calls are TRBV5-6 and TRBJ2-5, with D perhaps TRBD2 (5 bases). V was trimmed by 5 bases and J by 5 bases, leaving 10 bases between them. The germline V gene encodes CDR1 SGHDT and CDR2 YYEEEE. The CDR3 loop spans 12 amino acids. CDR3 in amino acids: CASSRRGETQYL. The CDR3 DNA reads as TGTGCCAGCAGTAGACGCGGGGAGACCCAGTACCTC.

This clonotype was found many times. The chain recombines TRBV10-3 with TRBJ2-1; no clear D. Trimming took off 2 bases at V and 6 bases at J, with 11 bases between the two ends. The CDR3 is 14 residues long. Per the germline V gene, CDR1 is ENHRY and CDR2 is SYGVKD. The CDR3: CAISEKLASNEQFF. The CDR3, as DNA: TGTGCCATCAGTGAGAAGTTGGCGTCCAATGAGCAGTTCTTC.

This clonotype was counted at least ten times. This sequence joins TRBV12-3 or TRBV12-4 and TRBJ2-2; 10 bases align to TRBD2. The CDR3 extends over 14 amino acids. J was trimmed by 5 bases and V by 6 bases; bases with no gene match: 3. In DNA, the CDR3 is TGTGCCAGCAGACCTAGCGGGAGTACCGGGGAGCTGTTTTTT. Translating gives CASRPSGSTGELFF.

This clonotype occurred many times. V is TRBV6-6 and J is TRBJ2-7; TRBD1 matches 12 bases. CDR3 size: 16 residues. Germline V gives CDR1 MNHNY, CDR2 SVGAGI (reference sequence). The junction had 12 bases not matched to a gene; V was cut back by 5 bases and J by 7 bases. The CDR3 spells CASSPSGGQGAREQYF. CDR3 nucleotides: TGTGCCAGCAGTCCCTCCGGGGGACAGGGGGCGAGGGAGCAGTACTTC.

This chain connects TRBV5-5 to TRBJ1-2; D not resolved. Between the trimmed V and J ends, which lost 7 bases and 8 bases, there was a span of 18 bases. The germline V gene has CDR1 SGHKS and CDR2 YYEKEE (reference sequence). The CDR3 is made up of 13 amino acids. For the CDR3, the DNA is TGTGCCAGCGCCGCTGGGCTAAGGGAAGGCTACACCTTC. Amino acid sequence: CASAAGLREGYTF.

In this sample, this clonotype turned up a few times. V gene TRBV18 combines with J gene TRBJ1-5; tentatively, D is TRBD1 (6 bases). CDR3 length: 13 residues. The V gene lost 5 bases and the J gene lost 5 bases, with 10 bases spanning the gap. Germline lookup yields CDR1 KGHSH and CDR2 LQKENI. CDR3 amino acids: CASSSGTHQPQHF. CDR3 DNA: TGTGCCAGCTCATCCGGGACACATCAGCCCCAGCATTTT.

This clonotype was seen repeatedly, ten times or more. The V call is TRBV20-1, the J call TRBJ2-7; weak D call: TRBD1 (5 bases). CDR3 length: 12 amino acids. Trimming pared 4 bases from V and 3 bases from J, leaving 10 bases between. Germline V gene data show CDR1 as DFQATT and CDR2 as SNEGSKA (reference sequence). The CDR3 loop is CSATGSRYEQYF. CDR3 in DNA: TGCAGTGCTACAGGGTCGCGCTACGAGCAGTACTTC.

This clonotype has a count of ten or more. J is TRBJ1-2 and V is TRBV29-1; 7 bases align to TRBD1. The V segment lost 4 bases and the J segment 3 bases; nucleotides outside the gene matches: 5. The germline CDR1 and CDR2 sequences are SQVTM and ANQGSEA. This CDR3 is 13 amino acids long. The CDR3 DNA follows: TGCAGCGTTGGTACAGGGGATTACTATGGCTACACCTTC. The encoded protein is CSVGTGDYYGYTF.

The chain recombines TRBV30 with TRBJ1-6; D is perhaps TRBD1 (5 bases). The CDR3 consists of 15 residues. Germline-derived CDR1 and CDR2 are GTSNPN and SVGIG (reference sequence). V was cut by 0 bases and J by 7 bases, with 13 bases left in between. The CDR3 DNA reads as TGTGCCTGGAGTGTAGATGTTCAGGGAAATTCACCCCTCCACTTT. Encoded protein: CAWSVDVQGNSPLHF.

V is TRBV27 and J is TRBJ2-7; 16 nucleotides match TRBD2. CDR3 size: 16 residues. Germline trimming cut 2 bases from V and 2 bases from J; bases unmatched to any gene: 0. The V gene's germline CDR1 is MNHEY and CDR2 SMNVEV (reference sequence). The CDR3: CASSLGTSGGAYEQYF. The CDR3 bases are TGTGCCAGCAGTTTAGGGACTAGCGGGGGGGCCTACGAGCAGTACTTC.

The gene calls are TRBV11-2 and TRBJ2-2; D call uncertain. Trimming left V 4 bases short and J 6 bases short, with 9 bases between. The CDR3 has 13 amino acids. The germline gives CDR1 SGHAT, CDR2 FQNNGV. CDR3 in DNA: TGTGCCAGCAGCTCCTACGAATCCGGGGAGCTGTTTTTT. Translation: CASSSYESGELFF.

This clonotype came up many times. The gene calls are TRBV10-2 and TRBJ1-2; tentatively, D is TRBD1 (6 bases). The CDR3 has 16 residues. Between the trimmed V and J ends, which lost 1 base and 8 bases, there was a span of 20 bases. CDR1 is WSHSY, CDR2 SAAADI, per germline. In nucleotides, the CDR3 is TGCGCCAGCAGTGAGTGGGGTTACAGGGAGGAGGTCGGCTACACCTTC. Translating gives CASSEWGYREEVGYTF.

In this sample, this clonotype turned up many times. The chain joins TRBV20-1 to TRBJ2-3; 9 bases are a match to TRBD2. Germline CDR1 and CDR2: DFQATT and SNEGSKA (reference sequence). With 6 bases clipped from V and 1 base from J, the junction kept 8 bases outside the gene matches. This CDR3 contains 15 residues. This chain's CDR3 is CSALLAGARTDTQYF. In DNA, the CDR3 is TGCAGTGCACTACTAGCGGGCGCGCGCACAGATACGCAGTATTTT.

This clonotype has a count of ten or more. The V and J genes are TRBV5-1 and TRBJ2-7; 8 bases line up with TRBD2. The CDR3 covers 13 residues. Germline V gene lookup returns CDR1 SGHRS and CDR2 YFSETQ. Trimming at V came to 4 bases and at J to 3 bases, leaving 3 bases not matched to a gene. CDR3 loop: CASSTGTSYEQYF. In nucleotides, the CDR3 is TGCGCCAGCAGCACTGGGACTAGCTACGAGCAGTACTTC.